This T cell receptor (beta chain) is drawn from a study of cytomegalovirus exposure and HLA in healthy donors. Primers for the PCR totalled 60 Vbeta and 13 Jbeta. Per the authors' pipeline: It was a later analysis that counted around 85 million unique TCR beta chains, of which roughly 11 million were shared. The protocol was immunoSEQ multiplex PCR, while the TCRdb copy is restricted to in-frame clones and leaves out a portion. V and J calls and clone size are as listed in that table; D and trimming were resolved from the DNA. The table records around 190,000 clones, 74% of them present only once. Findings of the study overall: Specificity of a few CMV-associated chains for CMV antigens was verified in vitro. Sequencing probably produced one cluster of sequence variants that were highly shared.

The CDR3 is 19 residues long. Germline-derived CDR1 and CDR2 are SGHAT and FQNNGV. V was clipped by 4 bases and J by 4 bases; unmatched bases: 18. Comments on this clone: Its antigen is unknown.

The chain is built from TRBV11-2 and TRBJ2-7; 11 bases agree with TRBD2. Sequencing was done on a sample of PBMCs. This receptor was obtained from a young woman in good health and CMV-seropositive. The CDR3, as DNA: TGTGCCAGCAGCTCGATTAGGGGGTCTAGCGGGAGGCCCCGGTACGAGCAGTACTTC. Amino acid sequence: CASSSIRGSSGRPRYEQYF.